The rows below give T cell receptor beta chains drawn from one sample of a study of T-cell reconstitution after alpha-beta-depleted transplantation in children. TCRdb independently ran MiXCR on the PCR reads; one entry per CDR3 protein. The sample records over 200,000 distinct CDR3 sequences, over 15% being singletons. The sample was PBMCs, mostly from graft donor cells, taken 360 days after TCRalphabeta/CD19-depleted stem cell transplant. The receptor source for this set is a male patient under 10 years old who had a stem cell transplant for acute lymphoblastic leukemia, so the T cells may come from the graft donor. Each CDR3 is given with its conserved first and last residue. D genes are given only for firm matches. Size is omitted from some rows. Given values are once, few, many or a class for expanded clones.

size: many; D: .; V: TRBV20-1; J: TRBJ2-1; CDR3: CSAMRAASSYNEQFF; DNA: TGCAGTGCTATGCGGGCAGCTAGCTCCTACAATGAGCAGTTCTTC
size: few; D: .; V: TRBV12-3/TRBV12-4; J: TRBJ2-2; CDR3: CASLGGGHGELFF; DNA: TGTGCCAGCCTGGGTGGGGGACACGGGGAGCTGTTTTTT
size: .; D: .; V: TRBV15; J: TRBJ1-3; CDR3: CATSRELSGNTIYF; DNA: TGTGCCACCAGCAGGGAACTCTCTGGAAACACCATATATTTT
size: few; D: .; V: TRBV20-1; J: TRBJ1-1; CDR3: CSPRPEAFF; DNA: TGCAGCCCCAGACCTGAAGCTTTCTTT
size: .; D: .; V: TRBV11-2; J: TRBJ1-2; CDR3: CASSLDRGRDTF; DNA: TGTGCCAGCAGCTTAGATAGGGGGAGAGACACCTTC
size: .; D: TRBD1; V: TRBV5-1; J: TRBJ1-2; CDR3: CASSLVTGGNYGYTF; DNA: TGCGCCAGCAGCTTGGTAACAGGGGGGAACTATGGCTACACCTTC
size: .; D: TRBD1; V: TRBV12-3/TRBV12-4; J: TRBJ1-2; CDR3: CASRTGQGYGYTF; DNA: TGTGCCAGCAGGACAGGGCAAGGCTATGGCTACACCTTC
size: few; D: .; V: TRBV19; J: TRBJ2-3; CDR3: CASSTPPTPDTQYF; DNA: TGTGCCAGTAGTACCCCTCCGACCCCAGATACGCAGTATTTT
size: .; D: TRBD1; V: TRBV5-5; J: TRBJ1-4; CDR3: CASSPTGGTEKLFF; DNA: TGTGCCAGCAGCCCCACAGGGGGAACTGAAAAACTGTTTTTT
size: many; D: .; V: TRBV7-2; J: TRBJ1-1; CDR3: CASSLVNLGSGTEAFF; DNA: TGTGCCAGCAGCCTCGTCAATTTGGGTTCGGGCACTGAAGCTTTCTTT
size: once; D: .; V: TRBV18; J: TRBJ2-3; CDR3: CASSPRQGFDTQYF; DNA: TGTGCCAGCTCACCACGCCAGGGTTTTGATACGCAGTATTTT
size: few; D: .; V: TRBV12-3/TRBV12-4; J: TRBJ2-3; CDR3: CATRWAGLTDTQYF; DNA: TGTGCCACACGTTGGGCAGGGCTTACAGATACGCAGTATTTT
size: many; D: TRBD2; V: TRBV18; J: TRBJ2-7; CDR3: CASSPVGGEQYF; DNA: TGTGCCAGCTCACCAGTCGGGGGGGAGCAGTACTTC
size: few; D: .; V: TRBV7-6; J: TRBJ1-2; CDR3: CASSPQGRGKLNYGYTF; DNA: TGTGCCAGCAGCCCCCAGGGTCGGGGGAAACTAAACTATGGCTACACCTTC
size: .; D: .; V: TRBV27; J: TRBJ1-1; CDR3: CASKRGGTEAFF; DNA: TGTGCCAGCAAGAGGGGGGGAACTGAAGCTTTCTTT
size: many; D: TRBD1; V: TRBV20-1; J: TRBJ2-2; CDR3: CSAPDRITTGELFF; DNA: TGCAGTGCTCCGGACAGGATTACCACCGGGGAGCTGTTTTTT
size: few; D: .; V: TRBV18; J: TRBJ2-1; CDR3: CASSPSLDGGEFF; DNA: TGTGCCAGCTCTCCATCTTTAGACGGTGGGGAGTTCTTC
size: .; D: .; V: TRBV7-9; J: TRBJ1-2; CDR3: CASSLENGGGTF; DNA: TGTGCCAGCAGCTTAGAGAATGGAGGTGGAACCTTC
size: few; D: TRBD1; V: TRBV12-3/TRBV12-4; J: TRBJ2-7; CDR3: CASSSGTGGKNF; DNA: TGTGCCAGCAGTTCCGGGACAGGGGGCAAAAACTTC
size: .; D: TRBD1; V: TRBV20-1; J: TRBJ2-1; CDR3: CSARREDRGDEQFF; DNA: TGCAGTGCTAGAAGGGAGGACAGGGGCGATGAGCAGTTCTTC
size: .; D: TRBD1; V: TRBV5-1; J: TRBJ2-2; CDR3: CASSLGRGPINTGELFF; DNA: TGCGCCAGCAGCTTGGGCAGGGGGCCTATTAACACCGGGGAGCTGTTTTTT
size: .; D: .; V: TRBV20-1; J: TRBJ2-7; CDR3: CSATPAPDFLYGREQYF; DNA: TGCAGTGCTACCCCCGCCCCGGATTTCTTGTACGGACGGGAGCAGTACTTC
size: few; D: .; V: TRBV24-1; J: TRBJ2-2; CDR3: CATSDSDRLPTGELFF; DNA: TGTGCCACCAGTGATTCGGACAGATTACCCACCGGGGAGCTGTTTTTT
size: few; D: TRBD2; V: TRBV9; J: TRBJ2-3; CDR3: CASSVASSGPVGTQYF; DNA: TGTGCCAGCAGCGTAGCGTCTAGCGGGCCCGTTGGGACGCAGTATTTT
size: .; D: TRBD1; V: TRBV10-3; J: TRBJ2-2; CDR3: CAISGSGTDNTGELFF; DNA: TGTGCCATCAGTGGGTCCGGGACAGATAACACCGGGGAGCTGTTTTTT
size: few; D: TRBD2; V: TRBV5-1; J: TRBJ2-5; CDR3: CASSLEDSGGQETQYF; DNA: TGCGCCAGCAGCTTGGAGGATAGCGGGGGTCAAGAGACCCAGTACTTC
size: many; D: TRBD1; V: TRBV29-1; J: TRBJ1-2; CDR3: CSVQTGANYGYTF; DNA: TGCAGCGTCCAAACAGGGGCTAACTATGGCTACACCTTC
size: .; D: .; V: TRBV20-1; J: TRBJ1-2; CDR3: CSARDGEGEWYGYTF; DNA: TGCAGTGCTAGAGACGGGGAAGGGGAATGGTATGGCTACACCTTC
size: .; D: .; V: TRBV6-5; J: TRBJ2-7; CDR3: CASSYSEWDLYEQYF; DNA: TGTGCCAGCAGTTACTCGGAGTGGGACCTCTACGAGCAGTACTTC
size: many; D: .; V: TRBV20-1; J: TRBJ2-3; CDR3: CSASTSADTQYF; DNA: TGCAGTGCTTCTACTAGTGCTGATACGCAGTATTTT
size: .; D: .; V: TRBV6-6; J: TRBJ1-2; CDR3: CASGKQNYGYTF; DNA: TGTGCCAGCGGCAAACAGAACTATGGCTACACCTTC
size: .; D: TRBD2; V: TRBV12-3/TRBV12-4; J: TRBJ2-7; CDR3: CASSSRLARTYEQYF; DNA: TGTGCCAGCAGTTCCAGACTAGCTCGAACCTACGAGCAGTACTTC
size: once; D: .; V: TRBV7-9; J: TRBJ2-5; CDR3: CASSLRLETQYF; DNA: TGTGCCAGCAGCTTACGGTTAGAGACCCAGTACTTC
size: few; D: TRBD2; V: TRBV6-5; J: TRBJ2-2; CDR3: CASSYSRLAADTGELFF; DNA: TGTGCCAGCAGTTACTCGAGGCTAGCGGCTGACACCGGGGAGCTGTTTTTT
size: .; D: TRBD2; V: TRBV12-3/TRBV12-4; J: TRBJ2-1; CDR3: CASRRLAGVHNEQFF; DNA: TGTGCCAGCAGGAGACTAGCGGGGGTACACAATGAGCAGTTCTTC
size: few; D: TRBD1; V: TRBV20-1; J: TRBJ1-2; CDR3: CSARKTGAWNYGYTF; DNA: TGCAGTGCAAGGAAGACAGGGGCTTGGAACTATGGCTACACCTTC
size: .; D: TRBD2; V: TRBV3-1; J: TRBJ2-3; CDR3: CASSHGSGGVYTQYF; DNA: TGTGCCAGCAGCCATGGGTCCGGGGGGGTTTATACGCAGTATTTT
size: few; D: .; V: TRBV3-1; J: TRBJ2-2; CDR3: CASSRTAGANTGELFF; DNA: TGTGCCAGCAGCCGAACAGCGGGCGCAAACACCGGGGAGCTGTTTTTT
size: few; D: .; V: TRBV6-5; J: TRBJ2-3; CDR3: CASSYGVGRFTDTQYF; DNA: TGTGCCAGCAGTTACGGAGTGGGACGGTTCACAGATACGCAGTATTTT
size: .; D: .; V: TRBV15; J: TRBJ2-5; CDR3: CATSRARRAETQYF; DNA: TGTGCCACCAGCAGGGCTCGCAGGGCGGAGACCCAGTACTTC
size: many; D: .; V: TRBV6-1; J: TRBJ2-2; CDR3: CASSLIQYGELFF; DNA: TGTGCCAGCAGTCTGATCCAATACGGGGAGCTGTTTTTT
size: .; D: .; V: TRBV29-1; J: TRBJ1-1; CDR3: CSVERKFEAFF; DNA: TGCAGCGTTGAAAGGAAGTTTGAAGCTTTCTTT
size: .; D: TRBD2; V: TRBV5-1; J: TRBJ2-7; CDR3: CDSSQEAGGLSYEQYF; DNA: TGCGACAGCAGCCAAGAAGCGGGGGGGCTCTCCTACGAGCAGTACTTC
size: .; D: .; V: TRBV5-1; J: TRBJ2-1; CDR3: CASSLETGGGNEQFF; DNA: TGCGCCAGCAGCTTGGAGACTGGTGGGGGCAATGAGCAGTTCTTC
size: .; D: .; V: TRBV7-9; J: TRBJ1-1; CDR3: CASSLDMGTEAFF; DNA: TGTGCCAGCAGCTTGGACATGGGGACTGAAGCTTTCTTT